These 18 T cell receptor beta chains originate from one sample sequenced in a study of cytomegalovirus exposure and HLA in healthy donors. This PCR relied on a set of 60 Vbeta primers and 13 Jbeta primers. Clones were sequenced by immunoSEQ multiplex PCR, and TCRdb holds only the in-frame ones, with some missing. The table lists roughly 110,000 clones, roughly four fifths of them singletons. The source material was PBMCs. The receptors originated from a man younger than 35 in good health and CMV-seronegative.

This chain uses TRBV29-1 with TRBJ2-7; 9 bases match TRBD2. With 6 bases clipped from V and 3 bases from J, the junction kept 12 bases outside the gene matches. Germline lookup yields CDR1 SQVTM and CDR2 ANQGSEA. The CDR3 is made up of 15 amino acids. The CDR3 loop is CSVKYLAGADYEQYF. CDR3 nucleotide sequence: TGCAGCGTCAAGTATTTAGCGGGGGCCGACTACGAGCAGTACTTC.

In its sample, this clone was seen a few times. This chain uses TRBV27 with TRBJ2-5; perhaps TRBD1 as D (5 bases). V was shortened by 6 bases and J by 5 bases, with 7 bases between the two germline ends. The CDR3 has 11 residues. CDR1 MNHEY and CDR2 SMNVEV come from the germline V gene (reference sequence). In nucleotides, the CDR3 is TGTGCCAGCAGCAAGGGGGAGACCCAGTACTTC. Amino acid sequence: CASSKGETQYF.

The V call is TRBV5-5, the J call TRBJ1-5; D is perhaps TRBD1 (6 bases). V lost 5 bases to trimming and J lost 4 bases, with 19 bases between them. The CDR3 spans 16 residues. The germline V gene has CDR1 SGHKS and CDR2 YYEKEE (reference sequence). The CDR3 bases are TGTGCCAGCAGGAGGGGGGGCCCCCAAAAGAATCAGCCCCAGCATTTT. It specifies CASRRGGPQKNQPQHF.

As DNA, the CDR3 is TGTGCCACCAGCAGAGATCTTCGAGGGCGGGAGGAGCAGTACTTC. This sequence encodes CATSRDLRGREEQYF. This chain uses TRBV15 with TRBJ2-7; 7 bases are shared with TRBD2. CDR3 length: 15 amino acids. Germline-derived CDR1 and CDR2 are LNHNV and YYDKDF (reference sequence). V lost 0 bases and J lost 7; bases outside the gene matches: 9. The whole variable domain, filled in from reference TRBV15 and TRBJ2-7, reads DAMVIQNPRYQVTQFGKPVTLSCSQTLNHNVMYWYQQKSSQAPKLLFHYYDKDFNNEADTPDNFQSRRPNTSFCFLDIRSPGLGDTAMYLCATSRDLRGREEQYFGPGTRLTVT.

The CDR3 region has the DNA TGTGCCAGCAGCGCGCGCGGAGCCCCCGGTACGCAGTATTTT. Its protein product is CASSARGAPGTQYF. The V gene is TRBV7-9, the J gene TRBJ2-3; D remains ambiguous. Germline V CDR1 and CDR2: SEHNR, FQNEAQ (reference sequence). This CDR3 contains 14 residues. V was pared by 5 bases and J by 8 bases, with 17 bases between.

This clone has more than one count but fewer than ten. The CDR3 nucleotides read TGCGCCAGCAGCCGAGGACAGGTCAGCACAGATACGCAGTATTTT. Translation gives CASSRGQVSTDTQYF. This rearrangement joins TRBV4-1 to TRBJ2-3, with 7 bases lining up with TRBD1. This CDR3 has 15 amino acids. Germline lookup yields CDR1 MGHRA and CDR2 YSYEKL. After removal of 4 bases from V and 0 bases from J, the junction contained 4 bases not matched to a gene.

This chain links TRBV5-5 with TRBJ1-3, with TRBD1 as a possible D gene (6 bases). The CDR3 is 15 amino acids. The V end lost 2 bases, the J end lost 3 bases, and 12 bases lay between the germline ends. Germline CDR1 is SGHKS and CDR2 is YYEKEE (reference sequence). The CDR3 loop reads CASSFGGQGGNTIYF. In DNA, the CDR3 is TGTGCCAGCAGCTTCGGGGGGCAAGGTGGAAACACCATATATTTT.

The V gene is TRBV6-4, the J gene TRBJ2-2; 9 bases line up with TRBD2. The germline V gene encodes CDR1 MRHNA and CDR2 SNTAGT. The CDR3 covers 17 residues. After removal of 0 bases from V and 4 bases from J, the junction contained 6 bases not matched to a gene. The CDR3 region has the DNA TGTGCCAGCAGTGACTCGGCTAGCGGGGCACGCACCGGGGAGCTGTTTTTT. It is translated as CASSDSASGARTGELFF.

In DNA, the CDR3 is TGTGCCAGCCAGAGGGCTAGCGGGGGACCAGATACGCAGTATTTT. It translates to CASQRASGGPDTQYF. V usage is TRBV6-5 and J usage is TRBJ2-3; 10 bases align to TRBD2. The germline V gene encodes CDR1 MNHEY and CDR2 SVGAGI. The CDR3 is 15 residues long. V shed 8 bases and J 4 bases; nucleotides not matched to a gene: 9.

The CDR3 sequence: CASSPNLSSYEQYF. Written as DNA, the CDR3 is TGTGCCAGCAGCCCCAACCTCAGCTCCTACGAGCAGTACTTC. V usage is TRBV7-2 and J usage is TRBJ2-7, with D unclear. The CDR3 totals 14 residues. Trimming removed 5 bases at V and 0 bases at J, with 11 bases between. Per germline, CDR1 SGHTA and CDR2 FQGNSA.

This rearrangement joins TRBV18 to TRBJ2-7, with TRBD1 matching over 7 bases. Germline loops: CDR1 KGHSH, CDR2 LQKENI. This CDR3 spans 14 amino acids. Unmatched junction bases numbered 3, after V lost 4 bases and J lost 0 bases. This CDR3 is CASSRDRVSYEQYF. The DNA for the CDR3 is TGTGCCAGCTCACGGGACAGAGTCTCCTACGAGCAGTACTTC.

The V gene is TRBV6-6, the J gene TRBJ1-1, with unresolved D. Per the germline V gene, CDR1 is MNHNY and CDR2 is SVGAGI (reference sequence). The CDR3 is made up of 16 amino acids. V dropped 6 bases and J dropped 1 base, with 18 bases sitting between them. CDR3 bases: TGTGCCAGCAGCCGAGGGTCCCTGGTTGGGAACACTGAAGCTTTCTTT. Its translation is CASSRGSLVGNTEAFF.

The V and J genes are TRBV13 and TRBJ1-1, with TRBD1 as a possible D gene (5 bases). The V end was cut by 4 bases, the J end by 4 bases, with 7 bases between. The length of the CDR3 is 12 residues. Germline V lookup: CDR1 PRHDT, CDR2 FYEKMQ (reference sequence). The CDR3 spells CASSYRITEAFF. For the CDR3, the DNA is TGTGCCAGCAGCTACAGGATCACTGAAGCTTTCTTT.

This chain uses TRBV6-6 with TRBJ2-7; 9 bases fit TRBD2. This CDR3 has 14 amino acids. J lost 4 bases, V lost 5 bases, and 6 bases had no gene match. Looked up from germline, CDR1 is MNHNY and CDR2 is SVGAGI (reference sequence). CDR3 in DNA: TGTGCCAGCAGTAGCGGGACTAGCCTATACGAGCAGTACTTC. Its translation: CASSSGTSLYEQYF.

This clone was observed a few times. The chain uses TRBV7-9 and TRBJ2-3; 8 positions agree with TRBD1. The CDR3 covers 15 residues. CDR1 is SEHNR and CDR2 is FQNEAQ in the germline V gene (reference sequence). V dropped 4 bases and J dropped 0; count of bases not matched to a gene: 3. For the CDR3, the DNA is TGTGCCAGCAGCTACGACAGGGGTAGCACAGATACGCAGTATTTT. Its translation is CASSYDRGSTDTQYF.

The V and J genes are TRBV9 and TRBJ1-1, with TRBD1 matching 8 bases. This CDR3 is built from 18 residues. The J segment lost 4 bases and the V segment lost 0 bases, leaving 14 bases of the junction unmatched. Germline V gene lookup returns CDR1 SGDLS and CDR2 YYNGEE. The CDR3 loop reads CASSVGPQGAIKGTEAFF. The CDR3 DNA follows: TGTGCCAGCAGCGTAGGCCCGCAGGGGGCAATTAAGGGCACTGAAGCTTTCTTT.

The chain links TRBV27 to TRBJ2-7; D might be TRBD1 (6 bases). There are 14 residues in the CDR3. Trimming shortened V by 10 bases and J by 0 bases, and 16 bases separated the two germline ends. The germline CDR1 and CDR2 sequences are MNHEY and SMNVEV (reference sequence). As DNA, the CDR3 is TGTGCCACCAACGCGCAAGGGGGCTCCTACGAGCAGTACTTC. This codes for CATNAQGGSYEQYF.

V usage is TRBV7-6 and J usage is TRBJ2-5, with 7 bases matching TRBD2. This CDR3 contains 14 residues. Germline loops: CDR1 SGHVS, CDR2 FNYEAQ. With V trimmed by 5 bases and J by 5 bases, 8 bases remained unmatched. The CDR3 DNA reads TGTGCCAGCAGCGACGGGGACTACACGGAGACCCAGTACTTC. This codes for CASSDGDYTETQYF.